A selection of T cell receptor beta chains follows, all from one sample in a study of blood T cell repertoires in COVID-19. Repertoires were generated with immunoSEQ multiplex PCR, while TCRdb's copy carries only in-frame clones and drops some. The table includes just over 300,000 clones, approximately 84% detected once. The source material was PBMCs or T cells enriched from blood (not recorded which). The source of these receptors is a young man who had recovered from COVID-19. CDR3s include the opening cysteine and the closing phenylalanine or tryptophan. Fields, in order: J gene, clone size, CDR3 length, V gene, D gene, CDR3 protein, CDR3 DNA. The D gene is left open where the match is weak. A row's size may be missing; if present it is once, few, many or a size class.

TRBJ2-7	-	11	TRBV3-1/TRBV3-2	-	CASSQMEEQYF	TGTGCCAGCAGCCAAATGGAGGAGCAGTACTTC
TRBJ1-2	-	16	TRBV19	TRBD1	CASRRNTGGAIGGYTF	TGTGCCAGTAGGAGAAATACAGGGGGCGCTATTGGTGGCTACACCTTC
TRBJ2-2	-	16	TRBV6-6	-	CASSYSSPGFGGELFF	TGTGCCAGCAGTTACTCGAGTCCGGGGTTCGGCGGGGAGCTGTTTTTT
TRBJ1-1	-	13	TRBV4-1	-	CASSHRNQAEAFF	TGCGCCAGCAGCCACCGAAACCAGGCGGAAGCTTTCTTT
TRBJ1-4	once	15	TRBV6-5	TRBD1	CASSQRTGGREKLFF	TGTGCCAGCAGTCAGAGGACAGGGGGACGGGAAAAACTGTTTTTT
TRBJ1-1	-	15	TRBV9	-	CASSRGRSMNTEAFF	TGTGCCAGCAGCCGAGGGCGGTCTATGAACACTGAAGCTTTCTTT
TRBJ1-3	-	17	TRBV5-6	-	CASSLLALTDSGNTIYF	TGTGCCAGCAGCTTGCTTGCTCTGACAGACTCTGGAAACACCATATATTTT
TRBJ2-5	-	15	TRBV5-4	TRBD1	CASSPSGQGGETQYF	TGTGCCAGCAGCCCGTCGGGACAGGGAGGTGAGACCCAGTACTTC
TRBJ2-1	once	11	TRBV10-2	-	CASSPGSEQFF	TGCGCCAGCAGTCCGGGGAGTGAGCAGTTCTTC
TRBJ2-1	-	13	TRBV12-3/TRBV12-4	-	CASSQTHNNEQFF	TGTGCCAGCAGTCAGACTCATAACAATGAGCAGTTCTTC
TRBJ1-6	-	18	TRBV19	-	CASSHGDYPSAYNSPLHF	TGTGCCAGTAGTCACGGAGACTACCCTTCGGCCTATAATTCACCCCTCCACTTT
TRBJ1-4	-	14	TRBV28	TRBD1	CASSYTGAMGKLFF	TGTGCCAGCAGCTATACAGGGGCCATGGGAAAACTGTTTTTT
TRBJ1-1	-	12	TRBV7-8	-	CASSQNRVGAFF	TGTGCCAGCAGCCAAAACAGGGTCGGGGCTTTCTTT
TRBJ2-1	-	15	TRBV29-1	-	CSVDPPLLGYNEQFF	TGCAGCGTTGATCCGCCTCTACTAGGCTACAATGAGCAGTTCTTC
TRBJ2-5	-	16	TRBV14	-	CASSQTWGGRAETQYF	TGTGCCAGCAGCCAAACATGGGGGGGGCGAGCGGAGACCCAGTACTTC
TRBJ2-7	-	14	TRBV4-2	-	CASSQESRAYEQYF	TGTGCCAGCAGCCAAGAATCCAGGGCCTACGAGCAGTACTTC
TRBJ1-2	-	16	TRBV18	TRBD1	CASSPDVPGGVYGYTF	TGTGCCAGCTCACCAGACGTGCCAGGGGGCGTCTATGGCTACACCTTC
TRBJ1-6	-	14	TRBV2	-	CASSTASYNSPLHF	TGTGCCAGCTCCACCGCGTCCTATAATTCACCCCTCCACTTT
TRBJ2-7	few	13	TRBV5-4	TRBD1	CASSWDRVYEQYF	TGTGCCAGCAGCTGGGACAGGGTGTACGAGCAGTACTTC
TRBJ1-6	once	16	TRBV15	-	CATSRDGRQYNSPLHF	TGTGCCACCAGCAGAGATGGTCGACAGTATAATTCACCCCTCCACTTT
TRBJ1-2	-	12	TRBV28	-	CASSRSGDGYTF	TGTGCCAGCAGTAGGTCCGGGGATGGCTACACCTTC
TRBJ1-4	-	14	TRBV14	TRBD1	CASRLTGGNEKLFF	TGTGCCAGCAGGCTTACAGGGGGCAATGAAAAACTGTTTTTT
TRBJ1-4	-	15	TRBV4-2	-	CASSQALDRNEKLFF	TGTGCCAGCAGCCAAGCACTAGACAGGAATGAAAAACTGTTTTTT
TRBJ2-7	-	12	TRBV7-2	-	CASSPYTYEQYF	TGTGCCAGCAGCCCTTATACCTACGAGCAGTACTTC
TRBJ1-1	-	14	TRBV10-1	TRBD1	CASSRQGWNTEAFF	TGCGCCAGCAGTAGACAGGGGTGGAACACTGAAGCTTTCTTT
TRBJ2-5	-	16	TRBV7-9	-	CASSPDVVWGAETQYF	TGTGCCAGCAGCCCGGACGTTGTATGGGGAGCAGAGACCCAGTACTTC
TRBJ1-5	few	19	TRBV4-1	-	CASSQDPFHVEQVNQPQHF	TGCGCCAGCAGCCAAGACCCTTTTCACGTGGAACAGGTAAATCAGCCCCAGCATTTT
TRBJ2-3	-	16	TRBV11-3	TRBD2	CASSFSTSGIKDTQYF	TGTGCCAGCAGCTTCTCGACTAGCGGGATTAAAGATACGCAGTATTTT
TRBJ1-2	-	14	TRBV25-1	TRBD1	CASSDDRGRYGYTF	TGTGCCAGCAGTGATGACAGGGGACGGTATGGCTACACCTTC
TRBJ1-5	-	14	TRBV19	-	CASSIQVSNQPQHF	TGTGCCAGTAGTATCCAGGTTAGCAATCAGCCCCAGCATTTT
TRBJ1-2	-	12	TRBV3-1/TRBV3-2	-	CASSQTSYGYTF	TGTGCCAGCAGCCAGACTAGCTATGGCTACACCTTC
TRBJ2-5	-	15	TRBV11-2	TRBD1	CASSMVTGGQETQYF	TGTGCCAGCAGCATGGTGACAGGGGGCCAAGAGACCCAGTACTTC
TRBJ2-1	-	14	TRBV11-1	TRBD2	CASRFSGANNEQFF	TGTGCCAGCCGATTTAGCGGGGCTAACAATGAGCAGTTCTTC
TRBJ2-3	many	13	TRBV4-1	TRBD1	CASSPVAGTAQYF	TGCGCCAGCAGCCCGGTCGCCGGGACAGCGCAGTATTTT
TRBJ2-7	-	14	TRBV29-1	-	CSVEDWTGSYEQYF	TGCAGCGTTGAAGACTGGACTGGCTCCTACGAGCAGTACTTC
TRBJ2-5	-	13	TRBV5-4	-	CASSLGGTPSQYF	TGTGCCAGCAGCTTAGGCGGGACGCCCTCCCAGTACTTC
TRBJ1-1	-	14	TRBV29-1	-	CSVADRTLNTEAFF	TGCAGCGTAGCTGACAGGACCCTTAACACTGAAGCTTTCTTT
TRBJ1-2	-	13	TRBV18	-	CASSPPARGGYTF	TGTGCCAGCTCACCACCTGCCCGCGGGGGCTACACCTTC